One T cell receptor beta chain is described in this entry. This sample was taken from a study of blood T cell repertoires in COVID-19. Study information: The samples span acute and convalescent COVID-19 from the United States, Italy and Spain. The cDNA or gDNA used as material had been derived from T cells, B-cell-depleted T cells, or PBMCs.

This CDR3 region has 15 residues. V lost 3 bases and J lost 0; bases outside the gene matches: 2. The germline V gene has CDR1 SGHAT and CDR2 FQNNGV. In the original analysis: Amplifying reference gene primers gave estimates of nucleated cell counts. TCRdb keeps only in-frame clones here, not all; method: immunoSEQ multiplex PCR. V and J calls and clone size are those listed in that table; D and trimming were worked out from the DNA. The data contain 180,000 or so clones, roughly 89% of them singletons. This chain uses TRBV11-2 with TRBJ2-1, with 7 nucleotides matching TRBD2. Sequencing was done on a sample of peripheral blood. This sequence was found in a man aged 18 to 30 with active or convalescent COVID-19. The chain's CDR3 is CASSFTGGSYNEQFF. CDR3 coding DNA: TGTGCCAGCAGCTTCACGGGGGGCTCCTACAATGAGCAGTTCTTC.